This TCR beta chain was recovered during a study of blood T cell repertoires in COVID-19. The wider study: The United States, Italy and Spain were the sources of the acute and convalescent COVID-19 samples. Sample material is recorded as cDNA or gDNA derived from T cells, B-cell-depleted T cells, or PBMCs.

Looked up from germline, CDR1 is MNHEY and CDR2 is SMNVEV (reference sequence). The V gene lost 0 bases and the J gene lost 1 base, with 7 bases spanning the gap. The CDR3 is 14 residues long. In the original processing: How many nucleated cells were present was estimated from reference gene primer amplification. Sequencing used immunoSEQ multiplex PCR; TCRdb keeps in-frame clones, though not all of them. From that table come the V and J calls and clone size; the DNA was used to work out D and trimming. The data contain 120,000 to 150,000 clones, about 90% of them singletons. Sample: peripheral blood. The receptor comes from an elderly man with acute or convalescent COVID-19. This rearrangement joins TRBV27 to TRBJ2-7, with TRBD1 as a possible D gene (5 bases). The CDR3 DNA follows: TGTGCCAGCAGTTTATCGAGACAGTCCTACGAGCAGTACTTC. Translating it yields CASSLSRQSYEQYF.